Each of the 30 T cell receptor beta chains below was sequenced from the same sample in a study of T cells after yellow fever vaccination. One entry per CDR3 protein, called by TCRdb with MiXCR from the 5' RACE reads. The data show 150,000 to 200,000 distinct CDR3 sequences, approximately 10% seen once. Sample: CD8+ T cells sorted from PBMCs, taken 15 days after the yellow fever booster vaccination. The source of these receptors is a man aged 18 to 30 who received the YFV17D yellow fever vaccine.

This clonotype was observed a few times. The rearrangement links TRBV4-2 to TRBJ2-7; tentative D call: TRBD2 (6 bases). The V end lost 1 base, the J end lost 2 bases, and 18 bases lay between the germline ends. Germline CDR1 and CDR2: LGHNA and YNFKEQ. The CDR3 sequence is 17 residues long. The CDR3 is CASSQVTGTQTTYEQYF. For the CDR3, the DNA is TGTGCCAGCAGCCAAGTGACCGGGACTCAGACCACCTACGAGCAGTACTTC.

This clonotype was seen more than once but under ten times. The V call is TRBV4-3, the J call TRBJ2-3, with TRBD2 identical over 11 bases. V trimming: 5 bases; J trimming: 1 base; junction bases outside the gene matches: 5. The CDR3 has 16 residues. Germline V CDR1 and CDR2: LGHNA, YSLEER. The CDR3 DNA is TGCGCCAGCAGCACCCAACTAGCGGGGGGCACAGATACGCAGTATTTT. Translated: CASSTQLAGGTDTQYF.

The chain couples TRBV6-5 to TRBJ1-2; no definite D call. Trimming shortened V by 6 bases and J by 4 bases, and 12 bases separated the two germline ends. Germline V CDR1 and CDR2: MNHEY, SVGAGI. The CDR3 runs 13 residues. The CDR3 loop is CASSRGELYGYTF. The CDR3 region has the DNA TGTGCCAGCAGCCGCGGGGAGCTCTATGGCTACACCTTC.

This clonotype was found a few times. The CDR3 sequence: CASSSPRRGEETQYF. The DNA of the CDR3 is TGTGCCAGCAGCTCCCCCCGACGCGGGGAAGAGACCCAGTACTTC. This chain uses TRBV7-9 with TRBJ2-5, with D perhaps matching TRBD2 (6 bases). The CDR3 length is 15 residues. V was trimmed by 4 bases and J by 3 bases, leaving 15 bases between them. Germline V gene data show CDR1 as SEHNR and CDR2 as FQNEAQ (reference sequence).

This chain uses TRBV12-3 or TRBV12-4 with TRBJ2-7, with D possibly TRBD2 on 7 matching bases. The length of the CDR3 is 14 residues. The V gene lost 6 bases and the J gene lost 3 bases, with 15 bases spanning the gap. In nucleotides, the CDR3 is TGTGCCAGCAGGTTTGGGGGCGGGGGCTACGAGCAGTACTTC. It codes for CASRFGGGGYEQYF.

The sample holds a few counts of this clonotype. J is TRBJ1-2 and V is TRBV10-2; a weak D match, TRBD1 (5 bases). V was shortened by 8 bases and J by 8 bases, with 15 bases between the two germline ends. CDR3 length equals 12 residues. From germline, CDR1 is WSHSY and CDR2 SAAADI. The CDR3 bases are TGCGCCAGCGATTTCGGGGGTGGGGGCTACACCTTC. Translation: CASDFGGGGYTF.

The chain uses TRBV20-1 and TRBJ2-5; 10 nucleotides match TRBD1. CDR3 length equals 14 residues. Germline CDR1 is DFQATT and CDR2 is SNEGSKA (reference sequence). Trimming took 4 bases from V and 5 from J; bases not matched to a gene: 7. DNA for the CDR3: TGCAGTGCTACGCGGGACAGGGGATGGGAGACCCAGTACTTC. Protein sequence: CSATRDRGWETQYF.

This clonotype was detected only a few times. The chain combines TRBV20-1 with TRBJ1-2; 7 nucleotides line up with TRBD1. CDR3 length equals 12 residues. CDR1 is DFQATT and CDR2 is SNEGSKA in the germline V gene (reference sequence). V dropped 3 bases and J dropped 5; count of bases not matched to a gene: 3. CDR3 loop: CSASTGEYGYTF. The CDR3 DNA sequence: TGCAGTGCTAGTACAGGGGAATATGGCTACACCTTC.

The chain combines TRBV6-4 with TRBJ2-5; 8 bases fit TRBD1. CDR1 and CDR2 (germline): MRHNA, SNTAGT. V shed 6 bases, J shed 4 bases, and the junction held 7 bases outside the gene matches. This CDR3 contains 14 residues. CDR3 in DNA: TGTGCCAGCAGCGACGCCAGGGGGCGAGAGACCCAGTACTTC. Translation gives CASSDARGRETQYF.

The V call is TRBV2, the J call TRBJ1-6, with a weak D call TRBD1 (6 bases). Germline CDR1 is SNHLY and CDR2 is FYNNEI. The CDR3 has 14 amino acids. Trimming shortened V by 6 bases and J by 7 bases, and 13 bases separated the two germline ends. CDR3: CASSERRGNSPLHF. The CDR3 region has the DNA TGTGCCAGCAGCGAGAGGAGGGGGAATTCACCCCTCCACTTT.

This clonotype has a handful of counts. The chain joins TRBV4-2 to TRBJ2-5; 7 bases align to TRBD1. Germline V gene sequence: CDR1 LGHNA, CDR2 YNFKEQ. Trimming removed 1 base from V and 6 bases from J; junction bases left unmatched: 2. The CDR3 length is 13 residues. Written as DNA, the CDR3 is TGTGCCAGCAGCCAAGGGACAGGACAGACCCAGTACTTC. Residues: CASSQGTGQTQYF.

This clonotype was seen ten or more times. The CDR3 nucleotides read TGTGCCAGCAGCTTAGTCGGGGGGAGGGCAGATACGCAGTATTTT. Translation gives CASSLVGGRADTQYF. The genes are TRBV7-2 and TRBJ2-3; 7 bases are a match to TRBD2. CDR1 and CDR2 from the germline V gene are SGHTA and FQGNSA. The ends lost 1 base at V and 4 bases at J; junction bases unmatched: 5. This CDR3 contains 15 residues.

DNA for the CDR3: TGTGCCAGCAGCGTAGCTGGGTTTGGGGAAAAACTGTTTTTT. This codes for CASSVAGFGEKLFF. The gene calls are TRBV9 and TRBJ1-4; D remains ambiguous. CDR1 and CDR2 (germline): SGDLS, YYNGEE. This CDR3 contains 14 residues. Trimming pared 0 bases from V and 8 bases from J, leaving 11 bases between.

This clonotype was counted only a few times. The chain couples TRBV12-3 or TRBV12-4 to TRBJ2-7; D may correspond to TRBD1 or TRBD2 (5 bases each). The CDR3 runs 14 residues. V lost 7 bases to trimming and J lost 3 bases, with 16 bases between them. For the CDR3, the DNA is TGTGCCAGCAAGTTAAGGGGAGCCATCTACGAGCAGTACTTC. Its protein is CASKLRGAIYEQYF.

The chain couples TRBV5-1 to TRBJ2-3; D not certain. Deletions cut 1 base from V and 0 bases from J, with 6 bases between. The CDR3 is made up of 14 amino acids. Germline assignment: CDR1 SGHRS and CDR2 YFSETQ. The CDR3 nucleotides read TGCGCCAGCAGCTTGTACCGGAGCACAGATACGCAGTATTTT. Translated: CASSLYRSTDTQYF.

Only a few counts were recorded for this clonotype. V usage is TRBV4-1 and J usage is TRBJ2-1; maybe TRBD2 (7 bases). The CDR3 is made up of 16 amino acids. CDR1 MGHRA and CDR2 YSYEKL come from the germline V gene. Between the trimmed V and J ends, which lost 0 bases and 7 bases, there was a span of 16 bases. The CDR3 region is CASSQEGRGLRNEQFF. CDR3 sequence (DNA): TGCGCCAGCAGCCAAGAGGGGCGGGGGCTGAGGAATGAGCAGTTCTTC.

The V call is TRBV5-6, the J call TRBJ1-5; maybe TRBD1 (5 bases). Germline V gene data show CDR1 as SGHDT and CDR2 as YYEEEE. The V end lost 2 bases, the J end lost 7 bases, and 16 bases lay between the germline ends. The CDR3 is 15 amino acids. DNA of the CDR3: TGTGCCAGCAGCTTCGGGGCGGAAGTCCGGCAGCCCCAGCATTTT. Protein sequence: CASSFGAEVRQPQHF.

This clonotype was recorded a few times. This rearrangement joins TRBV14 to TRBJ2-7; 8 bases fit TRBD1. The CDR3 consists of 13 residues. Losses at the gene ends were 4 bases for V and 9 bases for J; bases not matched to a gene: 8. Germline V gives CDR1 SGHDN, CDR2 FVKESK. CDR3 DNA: TGTGCCAGCAGCCGAAGGACAGGGCTTGGGCAGTACTTC. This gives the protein CASSRRTGLGQYF.

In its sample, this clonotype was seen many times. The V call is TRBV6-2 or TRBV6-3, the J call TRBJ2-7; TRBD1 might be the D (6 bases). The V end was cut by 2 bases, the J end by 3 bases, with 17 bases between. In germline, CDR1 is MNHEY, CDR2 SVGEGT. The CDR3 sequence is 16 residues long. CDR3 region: CASSYAAGAIRYEQYF. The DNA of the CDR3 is TGTGCCAGCAGTTACGCTGCAGGGGCAATCCGCTACGAGCAGTACTTC.

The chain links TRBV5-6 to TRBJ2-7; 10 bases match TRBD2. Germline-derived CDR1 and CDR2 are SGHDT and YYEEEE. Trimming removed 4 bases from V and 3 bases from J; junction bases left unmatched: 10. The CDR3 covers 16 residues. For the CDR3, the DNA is TGTGCCAGCAGCCTGACAAGCGGGGGGGAATACTACGAGCAGTACGTC. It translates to CASSLTSGGEYYEQYV.

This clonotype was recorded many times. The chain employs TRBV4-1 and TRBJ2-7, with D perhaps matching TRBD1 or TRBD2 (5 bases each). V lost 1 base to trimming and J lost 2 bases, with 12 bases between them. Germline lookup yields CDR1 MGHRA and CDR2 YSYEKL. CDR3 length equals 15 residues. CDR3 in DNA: TGCGCCAGCAGCCAAGGGAGAGGGGCCCCCTACGAGCAGTACGTC. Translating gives CASSQGRGAPYEQYV.

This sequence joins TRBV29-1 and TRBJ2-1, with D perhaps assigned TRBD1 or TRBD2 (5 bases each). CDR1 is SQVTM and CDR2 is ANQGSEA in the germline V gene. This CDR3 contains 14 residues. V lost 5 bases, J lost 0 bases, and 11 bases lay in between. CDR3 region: CSVWDRSSYNEQFF. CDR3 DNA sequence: TGCAGCGTTTGGGACCGAAGCTCCTACAATGAGCAGTTCTTC.

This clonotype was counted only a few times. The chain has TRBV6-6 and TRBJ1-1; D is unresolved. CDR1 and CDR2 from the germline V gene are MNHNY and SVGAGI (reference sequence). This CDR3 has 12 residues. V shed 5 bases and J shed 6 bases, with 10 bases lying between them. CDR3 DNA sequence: TGTGCCAGCAGTCCCGCAGTGGCTGAAGCTTTCTTT. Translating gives CASSPAVAEAFF.

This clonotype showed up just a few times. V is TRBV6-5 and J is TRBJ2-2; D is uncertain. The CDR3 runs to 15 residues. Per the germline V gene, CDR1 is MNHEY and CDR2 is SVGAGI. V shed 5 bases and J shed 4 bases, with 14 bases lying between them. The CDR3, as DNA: TGTGCCAGCAGTCCTCACCGTACTATCACCGGGGAGCTGTTTTTT. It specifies CASSPHRTITGELFF.

The CDR3 DNA is TGTGCCAGCATCAATAACGGGGGGCAGTACTTC. This encodes CASINNGGQYF. V gene TRBV5-5 combines with J gene TRBJ2-5; 7 bases map to TRBD2. Losses at the gene ends were 6 bases for V and 11 bases for J; bases not matched to a gene: 7. The CDR3 has 11 amino acids. CDR1 SGHKS and CDR2 YYEKEE come from the germline V gene (reference sequence).

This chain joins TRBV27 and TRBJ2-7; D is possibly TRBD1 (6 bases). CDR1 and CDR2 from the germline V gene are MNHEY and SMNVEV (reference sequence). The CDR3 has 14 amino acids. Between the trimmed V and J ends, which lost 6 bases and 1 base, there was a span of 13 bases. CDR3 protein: CASRPGHRSYEQYF. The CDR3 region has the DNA TGTGCCAGCAGGCCGGGACACCGGTCCTACGAGCAGTACTTC.

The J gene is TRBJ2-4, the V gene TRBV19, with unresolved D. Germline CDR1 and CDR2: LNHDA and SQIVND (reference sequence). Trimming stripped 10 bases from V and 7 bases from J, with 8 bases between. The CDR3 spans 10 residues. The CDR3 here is CANITNIQYF. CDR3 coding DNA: TGTGCCAACATTACTAACATTCAGTACTTC.

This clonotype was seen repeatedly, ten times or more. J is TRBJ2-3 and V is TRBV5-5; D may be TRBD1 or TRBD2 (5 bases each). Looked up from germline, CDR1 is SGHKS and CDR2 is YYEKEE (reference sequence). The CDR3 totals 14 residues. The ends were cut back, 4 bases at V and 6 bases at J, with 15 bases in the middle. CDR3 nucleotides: TGTGCCAGCAGCGACGGGACGGAAGCTGATACGCAGTATTTT. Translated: CASSDGTEADTQYF.

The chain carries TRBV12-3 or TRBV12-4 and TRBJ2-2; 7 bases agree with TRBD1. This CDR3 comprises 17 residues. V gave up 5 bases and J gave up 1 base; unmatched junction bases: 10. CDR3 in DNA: TGTGCCAGCAGTCACTCGGGACAGCAATTGAACACCGGGGAGCTGTTTTTT. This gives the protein CASSHSGQQLNTGELFF.

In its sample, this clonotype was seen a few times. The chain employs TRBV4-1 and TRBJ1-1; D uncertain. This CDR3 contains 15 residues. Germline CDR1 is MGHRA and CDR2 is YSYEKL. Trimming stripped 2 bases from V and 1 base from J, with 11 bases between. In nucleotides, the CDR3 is TGCGCCAGCAGCCAACCTGGACTCAGGAACACTGAAGCTTTCTTT. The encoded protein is CASSQPGLRNTEAFF.